This T cell receptor beta chain was sequenced during a study of T-cell reconstitution after alpha-beta-depleted transplantation in children. Preparation of the TCRbeta library involved a method that used unique molecular identifiers. TCRdb re-called the PCR reads through MiXCR, storing one row per CDR3 protein. The sample gives around 600,000 distinct CDR3 sequences, around 16% of which show up once; 0.85% to 1.3% is in the top ten. The clonotype originates from a human donor who donated a stem cell graft to a child with acute myeloid leukemia. The sample consisted of PBMCs from the stem cell graft donor, taken from the stem cell graft.

The CDR3 loop reads CSARGGAGGNTIYF. CDR3 bases: TGCAGTGCTAGAGGAGGGGCGGGTGGAAACACCATATATTTT. The V and J genes are TRBV20-1 and TRBJ1-3, with D possibly matching TRBD1 (5 bases). The CDR3 has 14 amino acids. Germline V gene sequence: CDR1 DFQATT, CDR2 SNEGSKA (reference sequence). V lost 1 base, J lost 3 bases, and 10 bases lay in between.